The entry below gives a single TCR beta chain sequence along with its context. This CDR3 is built from 15 residues. V shed 4 bases and J shed 4 bases, with 13 bases lying between them. Germline V gives CDR1 MDHEN, CDR2 SYDVKM. The record originates from a study of cytomegalovirus exposure and HLA in healthy donors. The table came from immunoSEQ multiplex PCR; TCRdb's copy has only in-frame clones and leaves some out. The sample has 120,000 to 150,000 clones, over 80% seen once; the top ten hold 4.5% to 5.5%. The chain is built from TRBV28 and TRBJ1-4; no reliable D call. The receptor was isolated from a man younger than 30 in good health and CMV-seropositive. The sequenced material came from PBMCs. CDR3: CASSSGSAGNEKLFF. Written as DNA, the CDR3 is TGTGCCAGCAGTTCCGGATCCGCGGGTAATGAAAAACTGTTTTTT.